The clone carrying this TCR beta chain was found many times. Its antigen is unidentified. The data derive from a study of blood T cells in healthy people across ages. Study outcomes and limitations: TCR beta diversity was tightly associated with the proportion of naive T cells.

This CDR3 has 15 amino acids. After removal of 3 bases from V and 3 bases from J, the junction contained 3 bases not matched to a gene. Per the germline V gene, CDR1 is SGHTA and CDR2 is FQGNSA. The use of a sample-barcoded 5' primer and a J-beta primer mix characterized a second PCR of about 6 to 11 cycles. All samples yielded 2.5 million or more CDR3-containing paired-end reads. TCRdb re-derived calls from the 5' RACE reads in MiXCR, one entry per CDR3 protein. The sample carries approximately 700,000 distinct CDR3 sequences, around 32% recorded once. Every donor gave 8 to 10 milliliters of peripheral blood. Isolating PBMCs gave at least 6 million of these cells per sample.

The sample consisted of blood. The sequence was obtained from a woman aged 80 or older in good health. The chain links TRBV7-2 to TRBJ2-7; TRBD2 agrees at 12 bases. The CDR3 sequence: CASSLETSGGYEQYF. The CDR3 coding sequence is TGTGCCAGCAGCTTGGAGACTAGCGGGGGCTACGAGCAGTACTTC.